This section outlines one T cell receptor (beta chain) sequence together with its context. Its antigen is unidentified. Sample-barcoded 5' priming and a J-beta primer mix drove a second PCR of roughly 6 to 12 cycles. TCRdb reanalysed the 5' RACE reads using MiXCR and keeps one entry per CDR3 protein. The data hold around 1.5 million distinct CDR3 sequences, with roughly 45% observed a single time. The data stem from a study of blood T cells in healthy people across ages. Study-wide results and caveats: Donor CMV status was unknown, possibly confounding expanded clonotype changes.

The authors extracted at least 5 micrograms of total RNA per sample. Germline CDR1 SGDLS, CDR2 YYNGEE. With 3 bases clipped from V and 9 bases from J, the junction kept 6 bases outside the gene matches. The CDR3 spans 13 residues. The specimen sequenced was blood. The gene calls are TRBV9 and TRBJ2-3; 8 nucleotides match TRBD2. The source of this sequence is a woman under 30 in good health. This CDR3 reads CASSAQLAETQYF. The CDR3 DNA reads TGTGCCAGCAGCGCCCAACTAGCGGAAACGCAGTATTTT.